This TCR beta chain was documented in a study of blood T cell repertoires in COVID-19. About the study: Sites across the United States, Italy and Spain contributed samples from acute and convalescent COVID-19. Sample material is recorded as cDNA or gDNA derived from T cells, B-cell-depleted T cells, or PBMCs.

In the source study's methods: Reference gene primer amplification in the assay estimated nucleated cell counts. The protocol was immunoSEQ multiplex PCR, while the TCRdb copy is restricted to in-frame clones and leaves out a portion. V and J calls and clone size come straight from that table; D and trimming were deduced from the DNA. This sample has around 200,000 clones; just over 85% occur once, and the top ten carry less than 4.5%. The J segment lost 0 bases and the V segment lost 1 base, leaving 0 bases of the junction unmatched. Germline V CDR1 and CDR2: MGHRA, YSYEKL. CDR3 size: 15 residues. V usage is TRBV4-1 and J usage is TRBJ1-2, with 9 bases matching TRBD1. This sequence originates from a man aged 50 to 60 with acute or convalescent COVID-19. The material sequenced was peripheral blood. The CDR3 DNA reads as TGCGCCAGCAGCCAAGGGACAGGGGCTAACTATGGCTACACCTTC. Translation gives CASSQGTGANYGYTF.